Shown below are 22 T cell receptor beta chains from a single sample sequenced in a study of blood T cell repertoires in COVID-19. Profiling relied on immunoSEQ multiplex PCR, and the TCRdb table lists in-frame clones only, not all of them. The sample carries hundreds of thousands of clones, approximately 84% recorded once. Source material: peripheral blood. All receptors come from a man older than 75 with acute or convalescent COVID-19.

The rearrangement links TRBV10-3 to TRBJ2-3; TRBD2 is a possible D gene (8 bases). Germline CDR1 ENHRY, CDR2 SYGVKD. Trimming shortened V by 2 bases and J by 2 bases, and 29 bases separated the two germline ends. CDR3 length: 21 residues. DNA for the CDR3: TGTGCCATCAGTGAGAGAGGGGGACAGTTGATAACTAGCGGCAACACAGATACGCAGTATTTT. Amino acid sequence: CAISERGGQLITSGNTDTQYF.

This clone occurred once. The chain combines TRBV28 with TRBJ2-1, with 7 bases fitting TRBD2. Trimming took 6 bases from V and 4 from J; bases not matched to a gene: 18. Per the germline V gene, CDR1 is MDHEN and CDR2 is SYDVKM. The CDR3 covers 18 residues. The CDR3 protein is CASSLGWGSGKGYNEQFF. In nucleotides, the CDR3 is TGTGCCAGCAGCCTTGGTTGGGGGAGCGGGAAGGGGTACAATGAGCAGTTCTTC.

This clone was seen a single time. J is TRBJ1-6 and V is TRBV11-3; TRBD1 is a possible D gene (6 bases). Between the trimmed V and J ends, which lost 5 bases and 3 bases, there was a span of 17 bases. The germline gives CDR1 SGHNT, CDR2 YENEEA. This CDR3 is built from 17 residues. The CDR3 sequence: CASSLRTDLYYNSPLHF. In DNA, the CDR3 is TGTGCCAGCAGCCTCCGGACAGATTTGTACTATAATTCACCCCTCCACTTT.

This clone was seen more than once but under ten times. This sequence joins TRBV7-3 and TRBJ2-3; TRBD2 matches at 8 bases. Trimming cost V 5 bases and J 4 bases; bases outside gene matches: 5. Looked up from germline, CDR1 is SGHTA and CDR2 is FQGTGA. The CDR3 is 14 residues long. CDR3 coding DNA: TGTGCCAGCAGCCCCTTCGGGGGGGCAGATACGCAGTATTTT. Its translation: CASSPFGGADTQYF.

The rearrangement joins TRBV30 to TRBJ2-4, with 9 bases that match TRBD2. The germline gives CDR1 GTSNPN, CDR2 SVGIG (reference sequence). The CDR3 spans 14 residues. Trimming took 5 bases from V and 4 from J; bases not matched to a gene: 6. DNA of the CDR3: TGTGCCTGGTCCACTAGCGGGCTTAAAAACATTCAGTACTTC. It translates to CAWSTSGLKNIQYF.

The rearrangement joins TRBV30 to TRBJ2-5; a possible D gene is TRBD1 (6 bases). The CDR3 is 16 amino acids. Germline lookup yields CDR1 GTSNPN and CDR2 SVGIG (reference sequence). Trimming shortened V by 0 bases and J by 4 bases, and 18 bases separated the two germline ends. CDR3 sequence reads: CAWSVLGRGTTETQYF. The CDR3 coding sequence is TGTGCCTGGAGTGTACTGGGAAGGGGGACGACAGAGACCCAGTACTTC.

The chain couples TRBV18 to TRBJ1-2, with a possible D match to TRBD1 (5 bases). CDR1 is KGHSH, CDR2 LQKENI, per germline. The CDR3 totals 15 residues. V gave up 2 bases and J gave up 6 bases, with 16 bases separating them. The CDR3 bases are TGTGCCAGCTCACCAAGTCCCCGGGCGGGGGATGGCTACACCTTC. Protein product: CASSPSPRAGDGYTF.

This rearrangement joins TRBV7-2 to TRBJ2-7, with a tentative D call TRBD2 (6 bases). This CDR3 has 14 residues. Germline V CDR1 and CDR2: SGHTA, FQGNSA. Deletions cut 6 bases from V and 4 bases from J, with 16 bases between. The CDR3 nucleotides are TGTGCCAGCAGTCTAAGTGGCGGGGCTTACGAGCAGTACGTC. Protein: CASSLSGGAYEQYV.

In this sample, this clone turned up once. J is TRBJ1-1 and V is TRBV11-2; D remains ambiguous. CDR1 is SGHAT and CDR2 is FQNNGV in the germline V gene. V shed 5 bases and J shed 2 bases, with 15 bases lying between them. This CDR3 contains 15 residues. The CDR3 spells CASSQSNTVNTEAFF. For the CDR3, the DNA is TGTGCCAGCAGCCAAAGTAATACTGTTAACACTGAAGCTTTCTTT.

The chain carries TRBV27 and TRBJ1-4; 10 bases agree with TRBD1. This CDR3 has 14 residues. J was trimmed by 5 bases and V by 6 bases; bases with no gene match: 3. Germline assignment: CDR1 MNHEY and CDR2 SMNVEV (reference sequence). CDR3 nucleotides: TGTGCCAGCAGGCCGGGACAGGGGAATGAAAAACTGTTTTTT. Translating it yields CASRPGQGNEKLFF. The entire variable domain, with the rest obtained from reference TRBV27 and TRBJ1-4, is as follows: EAQVTQNPRYLITVTGKKLTVTCSQNMNHEYMSWYRQDPGLGLRQIYYSMNVEVTDKGDVPEGYKVSRKEKRNFPLILESPSPNQTSLYFCASRPGQGNEKLFFGSGTQLSVL.

CDR3 region: CASSLVGLAGVNEQFF. The CDR3 coding sequence is TGTGCCAGCAGCTTAGTTGGACTAGCGGGAGTCAATGAGCAGTTCTTC. The J gene is TRBJ2-1, the V gene TRBV7-2; 13 bases fit TRBD2. The CDR3 loop spans 16 amino acids. Per germline, CDR1 SGHTA and CDR2 FQGNSA. Trimming took 1 base from V and 6 from J; bases not matched to a gene: 3.

The J gene is TRBJ1-2, the V gene TRBV30; 9 nucleotides match TRBD1. Germline V gene lookup returns CDR1 GTSNPN and CDR2 SVGIG (reference sequence). The CDR3 is made up of 14 amino acids. V shed 3 bases and J 6 bases; nucleotides not matched to a gene: 8. Here the CDR3 DNA reads TGTGCCTGGAGGGGACAGGGATGGTACAATGGCTACACCTTC. It yields the protein CAWRGQGWYNGYTF.

The V and J genes are TRBV7-9 and TRBJ1-1, with TRBD1 matching over 7 bases. Looked up from germline, CDR1 is SEHNR and CDR2 is FQNEAQ (reference sequence). The CDR3 has 15 amino acids. V shed 5 bases and J 3 bases; nucleotides not matched to a gene: 9. Here the CDR3 reads CASSPRQGRDTEAFF. The CDR3 DNA sequence: TGTGCCAGCAGCCCCCGACAGGGTAGGGACACTGAAGCTTTCTTT.

The chain employs TRBV27 and TRBJ2-5; 8 positions match TRBD1. With V trimmed by 2 bases and J by 5 bases, 10 bases remained unmatched. Germline assignment: CDR1 MNHEY and CDR2 SMNVEV (reference sequence). CDR3 length equals 16 residues. The CDR3 here is CASSLRAGGFGETQYF. CDR3 sequence (DNA): TGTGCCAGCAGTTTAAGGGCAGGGGGCTTTGGGGAGACCCAGTACTTC.

This sequence joins TRBV28 and TRBJ2-7; 14 bases map to TRBD2. This CDR3 contains 15 residues. Germline-derived CDR1 and CDR2 are MDHEN and SYDVKM. V gave up 2 bases and J gave up 7 bases; unmatched junction bases: 4. CDR3 loop: CASSLPTSGRVEQYF. The CDR3 DNA reads TGTGCCAGCAGTTTACCGACTAGCGGGAGGGTTGAGCAGTACTTC.

This chain uses TRBV10-2 with TRBJ2-7; the match to TRBD2 covers 11 bases. The CDR3 is made up of 15 amino acids. V shed 6 bases and J 1 base; nucleotides not matched to a gene: 5. The germline V gene encodes CDR1 WSHSY and CDR2 SAAADI. The CDR3 nucleotides are TGCGCCAGCAGAGCCGGGACTAGCGGATCCTACGAGCAGTACTTC. Its translation is CASRAGTSGSYEQYF.

This clone was counted a few times. V usage is TRBV29-1 and J usage is TRBJ2-3; D not certain. The ends were cut back, 8 bases at V and 5 bases at J, with 17 bases in the middle. Germline-derived CDR1 and CDR2 are SQVTM and ANQGSEA. The length of the CDR3 is 13 residues. The CDR3 DNA is TGCAGCTTCTTTCCCGGGTTCAGAGATACGCAGTATTTT. Translated: CSFFPGFRDTQYF.

The J gene is TRBJ2-3, the V gene TRBV28, with TRBD2 matching 10 bases. Germline values: CDR1 MDHEN, CDR2 SYDVKM. J lost 7 bases, V lost 7 bases, and 11 bases had no gene match. The CDR3 extends over 15 amino acids. The CDR3 reads CASTPRASGSNTQYF. CDR3 nucleotides: TGTGCCAGCACCCCGCGGGCTAGCGGGAGTAATACGCAGTATTTT.

CDR3 loop: CASRAGNSNQPQHF. DNA of the CDR3: TGTGCCAGCAGGGCAGGAAATAGCAATCAGCCCCAGCATTTT. The chain combines TRBV2 with TRBJ1-5; D is uncertain. The germline V and J ends were trimmed by 6 bases and 0 bases, with 9 bases remaining between them. There are 14 residues in the CDR3. The V gene's germline CDR1 is SNHLY and CDR2 FYNNEI.

V and J are TRBV10-1 and TRBJ1-5; possibly TRBD1 for D (5 bases). V was shortened by 1 base and J by 7 bases, with 14 bases between the two germline ends. The length of the CDR3 is 15 residues. Looked up from germline, CDR1 is WNHNN and CDR2 is SYGVQD (reference sequence). CDR3 in amino acids: CASSEFRAFGQPQHF. DNA of the CDR3: TGCGCCAGCAGTGAGTTCAGGGCCTTCGGGCAGCCCCAGCATTTT.

This sequence joins TRBV19 and TRBJ1-5; D is unresolved. This CDR3 spans 14 amino acids. Trimming pared 7 bases from V and 0 bases from J, leaving 10 bases between. From germline, CDR1 is LNHDA and CDR2 SQIVND (reference sequence). The CDR3 spells CASKGGYSNQPQHF. The CDR3 DNA reads TGTGCCAGTAAAGGAGGTTATAGCAATCAGCCCCAGCATTTT.

The chain recombines TRBV6-5 with TRBJ1-6; D is possibly TRBD1 (5 bases). The ends were cut back, 0 bases at V and 9 bases at J, with 15 bases in the middle. CDR1 and CDR2 (germline): MNHEY, SVGAGI. The CDR3 extends over 16 amino acids. The CDR3 region has the DNA TGTGCCAGCAGTTACTCTTGGGCGCAGGGAGGTTCACCCCTCCACTTT. As protein: CASSYSWAQGGSPLHF.